These T cell receptor beta chains were read from a single sample in a study of blood T cells in healthy people across ages. MiXCR, run by TCRdb on the 5' RACE reads, gives a single entry per CDR3 protein. The table records over 1,500,000 distinct CDR3 sequences, about 49% of them present only once. Sequenced input: blood. The receptors come from a woman between 35 and 50 years old in good health. CDR3s include the opening cysteine and the closing phenylalanine or tryptophan. Each record gives: CDR3 DNA, CDR3 protein, J gene, clone size, D gene, V gene. A D gene is named only where the DNA matches it firmly. For some rows the clone size is stated as once, few or many, or as a class when expanded; others skip it.

TGTGCCAGCAGCTCTGCGGGGGGGCTCGACGAGACCCAGTACTTC | CASSSAGGLDETQYF | TRBJ2-5 | few | TRBD2 | TRBV13
TGTGCCAGCAGCCCTCGACAGGGGAGAAACGAGCAGTACTTC | CASSPRQGRNEQYF | TRBJ2-7 | few | TRBD1 | TRBV5-6
TGTGCCAGCAGCACGACTAGCGGGAGCTCCTACAATGAGCAGTTCTTC | CASSTTSGSSYNEQFF | TRBJ2-1 | - | TRBD2 | TRBV11-3
TGCAGTGCTCGAGAGGGCGGGAACGAGCAGTACTTC | CSAREGGNEQYF | TRBJ2-7 | few | - | TRBV20-1
TGTGCCAGCAGCCTTAGGCTGGGCTCTGGGGCCAACGTCCTGACTTTC | CASSLRLGSGANVLTF | TRBJ2-6 | many | - | TRBV7-2
TGTGCCAGCAGCTTAGCCGCGACCGGACAGGGAGGCAATTCACCCCTCCACTTT | CASSLAATGQGGNSPLHF | TRBJ1-6 | - | TRBD1 | TRBV7-6
TGTGCCAGCAGCCAAGATCGGCAGGGGAACTACGAGCAGTACTTC | CASSQDRQGNYEQYF | TRBJ2-7 | - | - | TRBV4-2
TGCAGTGCTCAACAGGGCAATCAGCCCCAGCATTTT | CSAQQGNQPQHF | TRBJ1-5 | - | - | TRBV20-1
TGTGCCAGCAGCTCAGAGGGACTAGCGTTAGAGACCCAGTACTTC | CASSSEGLALETQYF | TRBJ2-5 | - | TRBD2 | TRBV4-2
TGTGCCACCAGTGAACGTGAGCCGGGACAGGACTACAATGAGCAGTTCTTC | CATSEREPGQDYNEQFF | TRBJ2-1 | once | TRBD1 | TRBV24-1
TGCAGCGTTGTGGGCGGGATTTCTTCCACAGATACGCAGTATTTT | CSVVGGISSTDTQYF | TRBJ2-3 | - | - | TRBV29-1
TGTACCAGCAGCGTAGGGGTCGGGGATGGGGAGACCCAGTACTTC | CTSSVGVGDGETQYF | TRBJ2-5 | - | - | TRBV9
TGCAGTGCTTCGGCTTCAACAGGGATGCAAGAGGCCCAGTACTTC | CSASASTGMQEAQYF | TRBJ2-5 | few | - | TRBV20-1
TGTGCCAGCAGCCTGGTTTTAGGGACAGGGGCCAATGAGCAGTTCTTC | CASSLVLGTGANEQFF | TRBJ2-1 | - | TRBD1 | TRBV4-2
TGCGCCAGCAGCCAAGTTACAGGCCCCGCTGGTTGGGCCAACGTCCTGACTTTC | CASSQVTGPAGWANVLTF | TRBJ2-6 | few | - | TRBV4-3
TGCAGCGCCCCAATATACGGGTCCTACAATGAGCAGTACTTC | CSAPIYGSYNEQYF | TRBJ2-7 | - | - | TRBV29-1
TGTGCCACCAGCAGTCGATGGGATACGCAGTATTTT | CATSSRWDTQYF | TRBJ2-3 | - | - | TRBV15
TGTGCCAGCAGCTCAGCCCGGGACAGGGGCGAGCGGGAGCAGTTCTTC | CASSSARDRGEREQFF | TRBJ2-1 | - | TRBD1 | TRBV12-3/TRBV12-4
TGTGCCACCGCACGAAGGGGGCAAGAGACCCAGTACTTC | CATARRGQETQYF | TRBJ2-5 | - | - | TRBV24-1
TGCGCCAGCAGCTTGGTGCCGGATCACACTGAAGCTTTCTTT | CASSLVPDHTEAFF | TRBJ1-1 | - | - | TRBV5-1
TGCAGTGCTACCCAGACAGGGGCTCACGTGGCCTACGAGCAGTACTTC | CSATQTGAHVAYEQYF | TRBJ2-7 | few | TRBD1 | TRBV20-1
TGCAGTGCTCGCGATCGGGGACTAGCGAACCGAGAGACCCAGTACTTC | CSARDRGLANRETQYF | TRBJ2-5 | - | TRBD2 | TRBV20-1
TGTGCCAGCAGCTTAGACCCCCCGACGGGCAATGAAAAACTGTTTTTT | CASSLDPPTGNEKLFF | TRBJ1-4 | - | - | TRBV7-2
TGCGCCAGCAGCCAAGGGGAGGGGATAAGCTATGGCTACACCTTC | CASSQGEGISYGYTF | TRBJ1-2 | few | - | TRBV4-1
TGTGCCAGCAGAATCCAAGTTTTAGCCAAAAACATTCAGTACTTC | CASRIQVLAKNIQYF | TRBJ2-4 | - | - | TRBV2
TGCAGTGCGCGAAACCAGGGCGACTATGGCTACACCTTC | CSARNQGDYGYTF | TRBJ1-2 | - | - | TRBV20-1
TGCGCCAGCAGCCGGAACTTTGGGGAGACCCAGTACTTC | CASSRNFGETQYF | TRBJ2-5 | few | - | TRBV5-1
TGTGCCAGCAGCAAAGGCTGGTCCCGAGACTCCTACGAGCAGTACTTC | CASSKGWSRDSYEQYF | TRBJ2-7 | - | - | TRBV21-1
TGTGCCAGCAGCCGACGCCGGGACAGGGTGCGCGGCTATGGCTACACCTTC | CASSRRRDRVRGYGYTF | TRBJ1-2 | - | TRBD1 | TRBV27
TGCAGTGCTAGAGGGTTAGGGGGACCCTACGAGCAGTACTTC | CSARGLGGPYEQYF | TRBJ2-7 | few | - | TRBV20-1
TGTGCCAGCAGCTTAGATTTGTGGGGGGCGGGTGACACTGAAGCTTTCTTT | CASSLDLWGAGDTEAFF | TRBJ1-1 | - | - | TRBV7-2
TGCGCCAGCAGCTGGGAAGGGCAGGGAGGCTACACCTTC | CASSWEGQGGYTF | TRBJ1-2 | - | - | TRBV5-1
TGTGCCAGCAGTTCGTCCCCGTACAGGGAAATCTCCTACGAGCAGTACTTC | CASSSSPYREISYEQYF | TRBJ2-7 | - | - | TRBV28
TGTGCCTCTAAGAGAAGGGGGAGCTCCTACAATGAGCAGTTCTTC | CASKRRGSSYNEQFF | TRBJ2-1 | - | - | TRBV27
TGTGCCAGCAGCTTGGACATGGGAGATACGCAGTATTTT | CASSLDMGDTQYF | TRBJ2-3 | few | - | TRBV7-2
TGTGCCGCCAGGGGGAGCACTCCCTACGAGCAGTACTTC | CAARGSTPYEQYF | TRBJ2-7 | - | TRBD1 | TRBV6-6
TGTGCCAGCAGCGGACTAGCGGGCGGGACGGGTGATACGCAGTATTTT | CASSGLAGGTGDTQYF | TRBJ2-3 | - | TRBD2 | TRBV6-5
TGTGCCAGCAGCTACAGGGTTAGGCTTGGCTCGGTCTATGGCTACACCTTC | CASSYRVRLGSVYGYTF | TRBJ1-2 | - | - | TRBV6-5
TGTGCCAGCAGCGCACGATTCGGGACTAGCGGGGGGACTAGCACAGATACGCAGTATTTT | CASSARFGTSGGTSTDTQYF | TRBJ2-3 | - | TRBD2 | TRBV25-1
TGTGCCAGCAGTCGAGAATCGAGCTCTGGGGCCAACGTCCTGACTTTC | CASSRESSSGANVLTF | TRBJ2-6 | few | - | TRBV6-1
TGTGCCAGCAGCCTACAAATGCTTAGGGAGGAGGGCTACACCTTC | CASSLQMLREEGYTF | TRBJ1-2 | - | - | TRBV11-2
TGTGCCAGCAGTTACTCGATCCAGGGGAGGGGGCCCCAGCATTTT | CASSYSIQGRGPQHF | TRBJ1-5 | - | - | TRBV6-6
TGTGCCAGCAGCCCGACAGGACCTTATCCACCCCTCCACTTT | CASSPTGPYPPLHF | TRBJ1-6 | - | - | TRBV28
TGTGCTACCGGTAGCGGGGGGGCTAAGGACGAGCAGTACTTC | CATGSGGAKDEQYF | TRBJ2-7 | few | TRBD2 | TRBV7-2
TGCAGTGTTTCGGGGCGGCCCGGGGAAAACATTCAGTACTTC | CSVSGRPGENIQYF | TRBJ2-4 | - | - | TRBV20-1
TGTGCCAGCAGCTTAAGGTCCGCCCAAGAGACCCAGTACTTC | CASSLRSAQETQYF | TRBJ2-5 | - | - | TRBV7-2
TGTGCCACCAGCGGCAGGGCCTCAGAGGATCAGCCCCAGCATTTT | CATSGRASEDQPQHF | TRBJ1-5 | - | - | TRBV15
TGCGCCAGCAGCCAAACAGGGGATAGCACAGATACGCAGTATTTT | CASSQTGDSTDTQYF | TRBJ2-3 | few | TRBD1 | TRBV4-1
TGTGCCAGCGGCCCCGACAGGAGACGTGAAGCTTTCTTT | CASGPDRRREAFF | TRBJ1-1 | - | - | TRBV4-2
TGTGCCAGCCGGCGGGGGCCGAATAATGAGCAGTTCTTC | CASRRGPNNEQFF | TRBJ2-1 | - | - | TRBV7-2
TGTGCCAGCAGCGTAGGTAACAGGAGATACAATGAGCAGTTCTTC | CASSVGNRRYNEQFF | TRBJ2-1 | - | - | TRBV9